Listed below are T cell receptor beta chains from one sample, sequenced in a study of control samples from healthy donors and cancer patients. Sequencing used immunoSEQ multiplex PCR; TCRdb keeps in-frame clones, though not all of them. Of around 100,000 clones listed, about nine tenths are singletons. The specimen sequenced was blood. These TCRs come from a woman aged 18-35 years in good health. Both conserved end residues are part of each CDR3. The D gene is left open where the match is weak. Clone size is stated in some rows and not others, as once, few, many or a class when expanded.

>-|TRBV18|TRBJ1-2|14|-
CASSPDSGFEGYTF
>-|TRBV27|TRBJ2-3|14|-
CASSFQVSTDTQYF
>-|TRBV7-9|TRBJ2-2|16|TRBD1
CASSSRDRGNTGELFF
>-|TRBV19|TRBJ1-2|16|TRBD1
CASSIWDRVLNYGYTF
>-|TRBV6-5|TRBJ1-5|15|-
CASSSRVDSNQPQHF
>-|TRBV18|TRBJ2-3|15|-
CASSPPGVYTDTQYF
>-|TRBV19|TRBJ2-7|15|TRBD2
CASSRGTSGGYEQYF
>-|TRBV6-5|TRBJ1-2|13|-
CASSYGQSYGYTF
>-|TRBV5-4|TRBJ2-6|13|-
CASSLSGANVLTF
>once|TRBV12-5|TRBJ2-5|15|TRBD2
CASGRSTSGGPAQYF
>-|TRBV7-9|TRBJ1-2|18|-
CASSLAEQGGRWNYGYTF
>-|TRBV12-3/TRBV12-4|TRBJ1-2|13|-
CASSLGPEDGYTF
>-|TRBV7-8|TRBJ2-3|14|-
CASSPPGWADTQYF
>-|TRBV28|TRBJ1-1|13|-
CASRGWFDTEAFF
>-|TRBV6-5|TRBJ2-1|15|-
CASTSVGAPDNEQFF
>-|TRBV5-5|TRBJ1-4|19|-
CASSFHASGVLATNEKLFF
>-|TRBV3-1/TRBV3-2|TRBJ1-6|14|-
CASSHQGENSPLHF
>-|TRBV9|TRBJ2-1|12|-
CASSVTRDEQFF
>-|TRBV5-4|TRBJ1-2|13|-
CASSLGGVYGYTF
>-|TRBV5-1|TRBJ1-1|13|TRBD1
CASSPEGQGEAFF
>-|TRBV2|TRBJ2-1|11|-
CASSERSEQFF
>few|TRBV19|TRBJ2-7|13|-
CASSVVQGHEQYF
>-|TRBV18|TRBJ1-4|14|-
CASSLIAANEKLFF
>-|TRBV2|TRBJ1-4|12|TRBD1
CAMGTVNEKLFF
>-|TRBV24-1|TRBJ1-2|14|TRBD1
CATSDFDRARGYTF
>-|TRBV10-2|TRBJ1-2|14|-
CASSEGRADYGYTF
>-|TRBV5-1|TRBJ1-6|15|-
CASSLAQGYNSPLHF
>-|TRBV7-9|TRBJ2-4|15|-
CASSFPTGAKNIQYF
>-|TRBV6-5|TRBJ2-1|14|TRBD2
CASRPGLVLNEQFF
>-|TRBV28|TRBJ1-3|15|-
CASSFSPLSGNTIYF
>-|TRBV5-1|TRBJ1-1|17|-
CASSSRGIVALDTEAFF
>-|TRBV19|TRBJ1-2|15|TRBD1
CASSLGGQDNYGYTF
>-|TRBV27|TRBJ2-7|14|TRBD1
CASSLGQEAYEQYF
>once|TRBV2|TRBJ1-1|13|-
CASSVTMNTEAFF
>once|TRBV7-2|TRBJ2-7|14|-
CASSQGGISYEQYF
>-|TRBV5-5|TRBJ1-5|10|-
CASSLGTQHF
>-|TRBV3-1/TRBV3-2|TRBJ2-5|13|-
CASSQERITTQYF
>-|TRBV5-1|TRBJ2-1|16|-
CASSLGGAESYNEQFF
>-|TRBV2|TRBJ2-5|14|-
CASSERLDKETQYF
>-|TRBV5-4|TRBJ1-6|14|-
CASSFGSENSPLHF
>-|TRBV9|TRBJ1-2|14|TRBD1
CASSVNRGNYGYTF
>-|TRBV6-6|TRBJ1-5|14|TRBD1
CASSLDRGDQPQHF
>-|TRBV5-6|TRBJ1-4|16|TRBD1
CASSYRAGTANEKLFF
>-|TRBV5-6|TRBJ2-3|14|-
CASSLYRGTDTQYF
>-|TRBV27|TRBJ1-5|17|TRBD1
CASSYRLGTAKGQPQHF
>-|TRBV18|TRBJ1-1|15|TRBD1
CASSPMTGGNTEAFF
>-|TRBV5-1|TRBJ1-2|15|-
CASSLSRESTYGYTF
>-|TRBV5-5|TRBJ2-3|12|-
CASSRATDTQYF
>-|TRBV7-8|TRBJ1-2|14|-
CASSLRREGDGYTF
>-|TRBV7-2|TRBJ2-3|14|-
CASSLGLVGDTQYF
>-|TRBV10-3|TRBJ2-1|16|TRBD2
CAIRPALGGSYNEQFF
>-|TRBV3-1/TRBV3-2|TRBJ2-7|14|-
CASSQDRDPRGQYF
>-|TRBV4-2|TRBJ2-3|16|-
CASSQERGAGTDTQYF
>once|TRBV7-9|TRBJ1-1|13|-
CASSPSLGTEAFF
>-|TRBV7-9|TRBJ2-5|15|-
CASSPRGGSQETQYF
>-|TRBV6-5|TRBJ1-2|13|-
CASSLTLNYGYTF
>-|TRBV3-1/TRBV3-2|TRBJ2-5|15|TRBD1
CASSQSLPQGETQYF
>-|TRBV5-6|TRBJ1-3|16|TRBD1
CASSGTGDLSGNTIYF